A single sample is the source of the 8 T cell receptor beta chains below, sequenced in a study of shared clonotypes between healthy human individuals. Only in-frame clones appear in the TCRdb table, and some are missing; sequencing was by immunoSEQ multiplex PCR. The table includes about 600,000 clones, 97% detected once. The sequenced sample was naive CD4+ T cells sorted from blood. This sample's subset: CD45RA+ positively selected. The receptors shown here come from a woman aged 25-40 years in good health.

The chain couples TRBV10-3 to TRBJ2-1; 13 positions agree with TRBD2. The CDR3 runs to 13 residues. Germline CDR1 and CDR2: ENHRY and SYGVKD. The J segment lost 5 bases and the V segment lost 9 bases, leaving 1 base of the junction unmatched. The CDR3 region has the DNA TGTGCCATTGGACTAGCGGGGGACAATGAGCAGTTCTTC. Its protein is CAIGLAGDNEQFF.

The chain recombines TRBV6-6 with TRBJ2-5; D gene uncertain. This CDR3 has 14 amino acids. V was shortened by 4 bases and J by 6 bases, with 15 bases between the two germline ends. Germline-derived CDR1 and CDR2 are MNHNY and SVGAGI (reference sequence). The CDR3 bases are TGTGCCAGCAGTTTCCAGACTCCCGCCCAGACCCAGTACTTC. Its protein is CASSFQTPAQTQYF.

The rearrangement uses TRBV30 and TRBJ2-6, with 10 bases aligning to TRBD2. The germline CDR1 and CDR2 sequences are GTSNPN and SVGIG (reference sequence). With 3 bases clipped from V and 3 bases from J, the junction kept 14 bases outside the gene matches. There are 19 residues in the CDR3. The CDR3 DNA sequence: TGTGCCTGGAGGGGCCCGGGGCTAGCGGGAGTTGGTGGGGCCAACGTCCTGACTTTC. Its translation is CAWRGPGLAGVGGANVLTF.

The chain combines TRBV19 with TRBJ1-5; D ambiguous. Germline-derived CDR1 and CDR2 are LNHDA and SQIVND (reference sequence). V was pared by 2 bases and J by 3 bases, with 8 bases between. The CDR3 is 14 residues long. The DNA for the CDR3 is TGTGCCAGTAGTATACAAAATTTCAATCAGCCCCAGCATTTT. Amino acids: CASSIQNFNQPQHF. The whole variable domain, remainder taken from reference TRBV19 and TRBJ1-5, is DGGITQSPKYLFRKEGQNVTLSCEQNLNHDAMYWYRQDPGQGLRLIYYSQIVNDFQKGDIAEGYSVSREKKESFPLTVTSAQKNPTAFYLCASSIQNFNQPQHFGDGTRLSIL.

The rearrangement links TRBV7-9 to TRBJ2-2; D is ambiguous. Germline V gives CDR1 SEHNR, CDR2 FQNEAQ (reference sequence). Trimming cost V 5 bases and J 1 base, with 14 bases left between them. CDR3 length equals 16 residues. CDR3 sequence: CASSIKDGRNTGELFF. CDR3 in DNA: TGTGCCAGCAGCATTAAGGACGGAAGGAACACCGGGGAGCTGTTTTTT.

The V and J genes are TRBV6-5 and TRBJ2-3; 11 bases match TRBD2. Trimming at V came to 8 bases and at J to 4 bases, leaving 8 bases not matched to a gene. The CDR3 length is 15 residues. Germline assignment: CDR1 MNHEY and CDR2 SVGAGI. This CDR3 is CASRELAGVSDTQYF. The CDR3 nucleotides read TGTGCCAGCCGGGAACTAGCGGGAGTCTCAGATACGCAGTATTTT.

This clone showed up just once. The rearrangement joins TRBV19 to TRBJ1-6; D not resolved. V was shortened by 7 bases and J by 7 bases, with 14 bases between the two germline ends. The length of the CDR3 is 14 residues. CDR1 is LNHDA and CDR2 is SQIVND in the germline V gene (reference sequence). The CDR3 bases are TGTGCCAGTAAACCAAGGGAGGACAATTCACCCCTCCACTTT. As protein: CASKPREDNSPLHF.

The chain combines TRBV27 with TRBJ1-1; possibly TRBD1 for D (6 bases). The CDR3 has 14 residues. Trimming shortened V by 2 bases and J by 4 bases, and 11 bases separated the two germline ends. CDR1 is MNHEY, CDR2 SMNVEV, per germline (reference sequence). The CDR3 region has the DNA TGTGCCAGCAGTTTAGGGGGCTTTGGCACTGAAGCTTTCTTT. Protein sequence: CASSLGGFGTEAFF.